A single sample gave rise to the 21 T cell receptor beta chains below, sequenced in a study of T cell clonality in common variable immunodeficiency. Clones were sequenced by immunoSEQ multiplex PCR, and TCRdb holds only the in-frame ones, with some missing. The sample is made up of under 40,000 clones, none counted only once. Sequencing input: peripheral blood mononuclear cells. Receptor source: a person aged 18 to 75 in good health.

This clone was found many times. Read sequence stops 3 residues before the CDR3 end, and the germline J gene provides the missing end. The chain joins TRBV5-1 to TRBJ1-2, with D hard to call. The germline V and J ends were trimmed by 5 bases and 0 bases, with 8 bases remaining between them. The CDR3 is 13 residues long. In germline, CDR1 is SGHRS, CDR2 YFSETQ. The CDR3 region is CASSEDSNYGYTF. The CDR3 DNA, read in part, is TGCGCCAGCAGTGAGGACTCTAACTATGGC.

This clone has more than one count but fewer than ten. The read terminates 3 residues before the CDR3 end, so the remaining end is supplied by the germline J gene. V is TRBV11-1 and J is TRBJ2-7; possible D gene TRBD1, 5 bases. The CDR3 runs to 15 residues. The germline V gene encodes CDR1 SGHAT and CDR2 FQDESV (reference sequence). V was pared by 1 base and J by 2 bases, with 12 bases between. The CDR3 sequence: CASSLGIGATYEQYF. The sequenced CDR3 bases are TGTGCCAGCAGCTTAGGAATTGGGGCAACCTACGAG.

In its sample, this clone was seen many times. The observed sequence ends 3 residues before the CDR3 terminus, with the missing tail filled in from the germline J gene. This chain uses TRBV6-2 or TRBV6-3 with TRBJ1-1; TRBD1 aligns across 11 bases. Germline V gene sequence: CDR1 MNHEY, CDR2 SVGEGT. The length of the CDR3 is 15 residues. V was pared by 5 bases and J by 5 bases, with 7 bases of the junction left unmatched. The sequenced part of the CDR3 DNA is TGTGCCAGCAGTCAACGCCGGGACAGGGGGACTGAA. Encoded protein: CASSQRRDRGTE. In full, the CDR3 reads CASSQRRDRGTEAFF.

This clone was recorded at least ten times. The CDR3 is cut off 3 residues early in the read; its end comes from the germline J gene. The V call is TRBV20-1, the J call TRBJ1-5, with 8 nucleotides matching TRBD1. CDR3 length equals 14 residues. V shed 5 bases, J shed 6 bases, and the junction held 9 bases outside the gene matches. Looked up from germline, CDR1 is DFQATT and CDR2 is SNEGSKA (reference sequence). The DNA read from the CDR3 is TGCAGTGCTGGCACAGGGGGGATAGTTCAGCCC. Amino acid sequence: CSAGTGGIVQP. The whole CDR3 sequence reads CSAGTGGIVQPQHF.

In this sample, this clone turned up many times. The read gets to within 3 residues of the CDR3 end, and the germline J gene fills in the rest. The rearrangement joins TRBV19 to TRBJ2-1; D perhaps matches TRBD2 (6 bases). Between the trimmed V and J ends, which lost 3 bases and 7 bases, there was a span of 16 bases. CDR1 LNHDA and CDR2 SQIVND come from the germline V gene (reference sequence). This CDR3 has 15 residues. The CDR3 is CASSIGTPRINEQFF. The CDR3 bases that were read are TGTGCCAGTAGTATCGGGACTCCCAGGATTAATGAG.

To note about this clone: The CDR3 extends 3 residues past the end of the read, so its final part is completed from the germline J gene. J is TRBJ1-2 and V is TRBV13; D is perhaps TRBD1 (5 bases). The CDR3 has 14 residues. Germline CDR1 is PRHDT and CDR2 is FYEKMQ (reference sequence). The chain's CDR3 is CASSLGGASLGYTF. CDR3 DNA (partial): TGTGCCAGCAGCTTAGGAGGGGCCTCTCTAGGC.

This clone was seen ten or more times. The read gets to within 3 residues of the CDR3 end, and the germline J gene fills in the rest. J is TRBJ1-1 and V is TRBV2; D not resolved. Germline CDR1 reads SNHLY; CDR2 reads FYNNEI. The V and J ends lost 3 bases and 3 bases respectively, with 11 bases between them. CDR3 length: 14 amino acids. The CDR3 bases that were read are TGTGCCAGCAGTGATCAATTAACGGACACTGAA. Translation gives CASSDQLTDTE. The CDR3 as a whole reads CASSDQLTDTEAFF.

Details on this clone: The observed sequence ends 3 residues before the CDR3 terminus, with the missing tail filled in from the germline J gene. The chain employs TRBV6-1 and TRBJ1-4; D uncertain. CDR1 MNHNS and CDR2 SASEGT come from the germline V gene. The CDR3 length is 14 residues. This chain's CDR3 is CASSEGGAGTPLFF. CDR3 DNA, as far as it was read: TGTGCCAGCAGTGAAGGAGGCGCAGGCACACCA.

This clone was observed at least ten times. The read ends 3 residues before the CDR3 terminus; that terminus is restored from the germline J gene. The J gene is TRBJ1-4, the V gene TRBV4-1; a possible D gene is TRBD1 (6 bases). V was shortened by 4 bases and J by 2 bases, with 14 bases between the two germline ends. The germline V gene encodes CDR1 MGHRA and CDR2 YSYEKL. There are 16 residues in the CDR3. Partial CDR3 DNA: TGCGCCAGCAGCCCCACGACAGGCAGGACTAATGAAAAA. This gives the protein CASSPTTGRTNEK. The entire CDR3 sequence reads CASSPTTGRTNEKLFF.

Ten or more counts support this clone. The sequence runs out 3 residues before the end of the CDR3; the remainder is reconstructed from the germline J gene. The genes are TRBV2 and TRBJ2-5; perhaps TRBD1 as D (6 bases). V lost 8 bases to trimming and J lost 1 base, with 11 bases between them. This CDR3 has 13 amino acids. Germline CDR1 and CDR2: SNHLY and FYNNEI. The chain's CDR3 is CASAGQRQETQYF. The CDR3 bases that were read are TGTGCCAGCGCAGGACAGCGCCAAGAGACC. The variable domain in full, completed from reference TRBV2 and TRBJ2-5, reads EPEVTQTPSHQVTQMGQEVILRCVPISNHLYFYWYRQILGQKVEFLVSFYNNEISEKSEIFDDQFSVERPDGSNFTLKIRSTKLEDSAMYFCASAGQRQETQYFGPGTRLLVL.

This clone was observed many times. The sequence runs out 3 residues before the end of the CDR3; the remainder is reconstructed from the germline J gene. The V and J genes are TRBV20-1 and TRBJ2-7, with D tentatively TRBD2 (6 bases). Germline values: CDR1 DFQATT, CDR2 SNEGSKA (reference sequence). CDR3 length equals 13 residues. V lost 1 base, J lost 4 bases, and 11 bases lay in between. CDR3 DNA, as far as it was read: TGCAGTGCTAGAGGGTACGCGGGATACGAG. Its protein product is CSARGYAGYE. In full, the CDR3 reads CSARGYAGYEQYF.

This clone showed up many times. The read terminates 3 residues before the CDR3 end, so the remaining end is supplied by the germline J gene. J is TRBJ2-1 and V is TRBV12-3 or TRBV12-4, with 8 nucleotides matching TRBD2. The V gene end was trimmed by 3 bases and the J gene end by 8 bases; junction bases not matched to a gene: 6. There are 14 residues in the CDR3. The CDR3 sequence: CASSLGTRVYEQFF. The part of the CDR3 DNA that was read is TGTGCCAGCAGTTTGGGGACTAGGGTCTATGAG.

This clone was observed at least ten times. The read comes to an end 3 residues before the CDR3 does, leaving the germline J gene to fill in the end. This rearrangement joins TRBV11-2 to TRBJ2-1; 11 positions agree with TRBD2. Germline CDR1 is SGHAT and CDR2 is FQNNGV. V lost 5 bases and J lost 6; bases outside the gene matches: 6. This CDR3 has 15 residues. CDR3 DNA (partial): TGTGCCAGCAGCCAAAGGACTAGCGGGCGCAATGAG. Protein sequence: CASSQRTSGRNE. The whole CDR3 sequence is CASSQRTSGRNEQFF.

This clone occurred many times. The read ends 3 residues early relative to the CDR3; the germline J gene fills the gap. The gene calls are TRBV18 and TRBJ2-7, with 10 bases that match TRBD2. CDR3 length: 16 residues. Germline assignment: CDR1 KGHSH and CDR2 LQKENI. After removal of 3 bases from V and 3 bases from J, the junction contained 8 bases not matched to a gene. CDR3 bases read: TGTGCCAGCTCACCCCAGCTAGCGGGAGAAGGCTACGAG. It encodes CASSPQLAGEGYE. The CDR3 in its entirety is CASSPQLAGEGYEQYF.

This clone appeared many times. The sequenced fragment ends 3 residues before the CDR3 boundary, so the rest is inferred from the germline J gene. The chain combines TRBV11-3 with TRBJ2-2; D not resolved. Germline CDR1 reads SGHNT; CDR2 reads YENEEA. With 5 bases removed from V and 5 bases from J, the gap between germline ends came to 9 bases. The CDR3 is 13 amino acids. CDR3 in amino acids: CASSIGSTGELFF. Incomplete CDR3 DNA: TGTGCCAGCAGCATCGGTTCGACCGGGGAG.

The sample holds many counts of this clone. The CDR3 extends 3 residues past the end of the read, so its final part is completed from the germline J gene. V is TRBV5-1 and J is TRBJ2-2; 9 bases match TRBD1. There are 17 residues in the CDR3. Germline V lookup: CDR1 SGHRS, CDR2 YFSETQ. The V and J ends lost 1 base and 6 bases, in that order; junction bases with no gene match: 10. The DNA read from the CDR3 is TGCGCCAGCAGCTTGCAACAGGGGGCGAGTACGTCCGGGGAG. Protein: CASSLQQGASTSGE. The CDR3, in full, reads CASSLQQGASTSGELFF.

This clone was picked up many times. CDR3 region: CSANRGVQETQYF. The sequenced CDR3 bases are TGCAGTGCTAACAGGGGAGTACAAGAGACC. This chain connects TRBV20-1 to TRBJ2-5; TRBD1 matches 7 bases. The read halts 3 residues ahead of the CDR3 end, with the missing end drawn from the germline J gene. The trim removed 4 bases at V and 2 bases at J, leaving 4 bases unmatched. The CDR3 loop spans 13 amino acids. Germline V gene data show CDR1 as DFQATT and CDR2 as SNEGSKA (reference sequence).

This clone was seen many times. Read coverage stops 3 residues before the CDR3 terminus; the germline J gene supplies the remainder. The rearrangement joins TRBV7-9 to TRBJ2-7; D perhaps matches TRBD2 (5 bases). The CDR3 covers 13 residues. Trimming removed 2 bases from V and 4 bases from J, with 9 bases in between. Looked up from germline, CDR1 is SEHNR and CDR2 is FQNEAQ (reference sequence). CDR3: CASSLPSGYEQYF. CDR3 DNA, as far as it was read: TGTGCCAGCAGCTTACCAAGCGGATACGAG.

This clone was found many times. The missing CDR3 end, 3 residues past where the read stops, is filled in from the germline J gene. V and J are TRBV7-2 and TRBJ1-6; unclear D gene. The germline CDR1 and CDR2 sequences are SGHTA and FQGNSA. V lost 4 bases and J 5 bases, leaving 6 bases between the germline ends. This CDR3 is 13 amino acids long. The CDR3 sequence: CASSSVHNSPLHF. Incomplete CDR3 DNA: TGTGCCAGCAGCTCCGTCCATAATTCACCC.

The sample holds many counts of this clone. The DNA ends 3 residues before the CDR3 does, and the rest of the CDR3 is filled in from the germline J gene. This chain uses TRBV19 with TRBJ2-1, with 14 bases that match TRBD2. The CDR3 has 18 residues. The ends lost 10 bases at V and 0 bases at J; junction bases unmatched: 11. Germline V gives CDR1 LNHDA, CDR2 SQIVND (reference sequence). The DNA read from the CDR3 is TGTGCCACCCTGGGACTAGCGGGAGTGGGGTTCTCCTACAATGAG. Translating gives CATLGLAGVGFSYNE. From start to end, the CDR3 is CATLGLAGVGFSYNEQFF. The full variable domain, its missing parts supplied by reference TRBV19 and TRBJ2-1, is DGGITQSPKYLFRKEGQNVTLSCEQNLNHDAMYWYRQDPGQGLRLIYYSQIVNDFQKGDIAEGYSVSREKKESFPLTVTSAQKNPTAFYLCATLGLAGVGFSYNEQFFGPGTRLTVL.

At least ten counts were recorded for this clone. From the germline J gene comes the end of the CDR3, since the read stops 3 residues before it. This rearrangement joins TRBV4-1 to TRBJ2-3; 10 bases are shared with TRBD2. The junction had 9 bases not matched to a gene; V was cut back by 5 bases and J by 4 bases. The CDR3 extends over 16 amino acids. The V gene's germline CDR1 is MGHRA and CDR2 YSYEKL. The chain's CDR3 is CASSTPPGLASDTQYF. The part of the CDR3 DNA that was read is TGCGCCAGCAGCACCCCGCCGGGACTAGCGTCAGATACG.